The T cell receptor (beta chain) described here comes from a study of cytomegalovirus exposure and HLA in healthy donors. Study-wide background: The 120 validation repertoires, a later analysis reported, used the same platform as the approximately 630 first-cohort repertoires. Study results and limitations: Per published reports, the classifier diagnosed cytomegalovirus status with high specificity and sensitivity.

For this clone: As yet, its antigen is unknown.

The table came from immunoSEQ multiplex PCR; TCRdb's copy has only in-frame clones and leaves some out. The table has 50,000 or so clones, 94% seen once. This CDR3 has 17 residues. V lost 1 base to trimming and J lost 6 bases; unmatched junction nucleotides: 15. The germline V gene has CDR1 MGHRA and CDR2 YSYEKL. Sequencing was done on a sample of PBMCs. The V and J genes are TRBV4-1 and TRBJ2-7; 7 positions match TRBD1. The source is a woman between 18 and 29 years old in good health and CMV-seropositive. This CDR3 reads CASSQGRGQWSSGEQYF. The CDR3 DNA follows: TGCGCCAGCAGCCAAGGCCGGGGACAGTGGTCCTCCGGCGAGCAGTACTTC.